This T cell receptor (beta chain) came from a study of blood T cell repertoires in COVID-19 (dated by TCRdb to the early 2020s). Broadly, across the study: Samples covering the acute and convalescent phases of COVID-19 were provided by collaborators in the United States, Italy and Spain. The prospective study material was composed of cDNA or gDNA derived from T cells, B-cell-depleted T cells, or PBMCs. The dataset comprised deeply sampled blood TCRbeta repertoires from subjects exposed to, actively infected with, or recovered from COVID-19. The repertoires were made available in a free public database intended to serve as a resource for research on the immune response to SARS-CoV-2. Samples were obtained from the ongoing ImmuneRACE study (first 160 participants) and from 1,254 subjects provided by 6 global collaborators. Sample metadata almost always included a de-identified subject ID, COVID-19 status, age in years and sex. HLA class I and class II types, where available, came from metadata supplied by the sample provider rather than from assay-based typing.

Details on this clone: There is no known antigen for this receptor. Nothing much larger sits one base from this clone, and base qualities are not available.

TCRbeta CDR3 regions were amplified from genomic DNA using the immunoSEQ Assay, a bias-controlled multiplex PCR. Per the authors' processing: The number of nucleated cells in each sample was estimated by amplification of reference gene primers within the assay. Sequence reads were collapsed and filtered to measure the absolute abundance of every unique TCRbeta CDR3 rearrangement. For each sample, productive Simpson clonality was calculated as the square root of Simpson's diversity index across productive rearrangements. TCRdb obtained this table from immuneACCESS and retained in-frame rearrangements with V and J assigned. These tables miss some clones; where compared with another copy, unresolved V genes account for less than half of the shortfall, and the remainder is unexplained. That table furnishes V, J and clone size, whereas the DNA furnished D and trimming. The sample includes 200,000 or so clones, with approximately 82% observed a single time. Approximately 6.9% of the sample is in the top ten clones.

Each collaborating institution followed its own protocols to collect whole blood in K2EDTA tubes. For TCRbeta analysis, collaborators shipped samples as frozen whole blood, isolated PBMCs, or DNA extracted from either of those sample types. The CDR3 starts with the cysteine, ends with the phenylalanine, and has 16 residues. CDR3 DNA is the only sequence kept; it has 48 bases, read in frame from the first base. CDR1 and CDR2, per the germline V gene (reference sequence), are SEHNR and FQNEAQ. Trimming leaves V shorter by 5 bases and J shorter by 6 bases, with the junction holding 12 bases beyond the gene matches. On the study overall, not on this receptor specifically: How much clinical and demographic metadata was included differed by source and by participant, and the metadata was provided uncurated.

The clonotype originates from a human donor with acute or convalescent COVID-19. The donor label of this sample is uncertain. The sequence is built from TRBV7-9 and TRBJ2-1; 8 bases in the junction line up with TRBD2. The sample was peripheral blood. The CDR3 region: CASSMGGLGKINEQFF. The DNA is as follows: TGTGCCAGCAGCATGGGGGGACTAGGGAAAATCAATGAGCAGTTCTTC.